These 15 T cell receptor beta chains originate from one sample sequenced in a study of OX40 agonist ivuxolimab in advanced cancers. Clones were read by immunoSEQ multiplex PCR, and TCRdb kept only the in-frame ones, dropping some. The repertoire consists of approximately 38,000 clones, with roughly four fifths occurring once and the leading ten covering around 20%. Sample: CD4+ or CD8+ T cells sorted from blood, taken in a trial of the OX40 agonist ivuxolimab. These receptors were taken from an adult with an advanced solid tumor such as melanoma, head and neck, liver or kidney cancer.

The chain joins TRBV19 to TRBJ1-4, with D possibly being TRBD1 (6 bases). The germline CDR1 and CDR2 sequences are LNHDA and SQIVND (reference sequence). V dropped 7 bases and J dropped 4 bases, with 13 bases sitting between them. This CDR3 contains 14 residues. CDR3 sequence reads: CASTPTGNNEKLFF. In DNA form, the CDR3 reads TGTGCCAGTACCCCAACAGGGAATAATGAAAAACTGTTTTTT.

This clone was seen a single time. This sequence joins TRBV27 and TRBJ2-3; TRBD2 aligns across 9 bases. Per germline, CDR1 MNHEY and CDR2 SMNVEV (reference sequence). This CDR3 is 14 amino acids long. V shed 6 bases, J shed 5 bases, and the junction held 6 bases outside the gene matches. The CDR3 is CASRAVLAGDTQYF. CDR3 nucleotide sequence: TGTGCCAGCAGGGCCGTACTAGCGGGAGATACGCAGTATTTT.

This chain joins TRBV6-5 and TRBJ1-4; D is unclear. The CDR3 totals 15 residues. CDR1 is MNHEY and CDR2 is SVGAGI in the germline V gene. The V end lost 0 bases, the J end lost 3 bases, and 8 bases lay between the germline ends. For the CDR3, the DNA is TGTGCCAGCAGTTACTCGGGCAGCTCTAATGAAAAACTGTTTTTT. Its protein is CASSYSGSSNEKLFF.

In this sample, this clone turned up once. The V call is TRBV9, the J call TRBJ2-5; tentative D call: TRBD1 (6 bases). This CDR3 comprises 16 residues. Deletions cut 5 bases from V and 5 bases from J, with 22 bases between. CDR1 and CDR2 from the germline V gene are SGDLS and YYNGEE. DNA of the CDR3: TGTGCCAGCAGTCCAAAACAGGGATCCCCCGAGGAGACCCAGTACTTC. Translation gives CASSPKQGSPEETQYF.

This rearrangement joins TRBV5-1 to TRBJ1-3; D unclear. Germline assignment: CDR1 SGHRS and CDR2 YFSETQ. The CDR3 runs to 15 residues. V lost 2 bases to trimming and J lost 0 bases, with 9 bases between them. The CDR3 bases are TGCGCCAGCAGCTTCTCTGGAGACTCTGGAAACACCATATATTTT. Translation: CASSFSGDSGNTIYF.

The V gene is TRBV19, the J gene TRBJ1-5; D uncertain. V was shortened by 4 bases and J by 3 bases, with 13 bases between the two germline ends. CDR3 length equals 15 residues. The germline V gene has CDR1 LNHDA and CDR2 SQIVND (reference sequence). CDR3 in amino acids: CASSNEGRVNQPQHF. DNA of the CDR3: TGTGCCAGTAGTAATGAGGGAAGGGTCAATCAGCCCCAGCATTTT.

In its sample, this clone was seen once. The chain links TRBV7-6 to TRBJ1-6; D is undetermined. Trimming took off 1 base at V and 10 bases at J, with 11 bases between the two ends. CDR1 is SGHVS and CDR2 is FNYEAQ in the germline V gene. This CDR3 contains 14 residues. CDR3 sequence (DNA): TGTGCCAGCAGCTTAGGGGTTGTAAGATCACCCCTCCACTTT. Amino acid sequence: CASSLGVVRSPLHF.

The rearrangement uses TRBV14 and TRBJ1-6, with 7 bases matching TRBD1. The CDR3 has 17 residues. The germline gives CDR1 SGHDN, CDR2 FVKESK. Trimming removed 0 bases from V and 2 bases from J; junction bases left unmatched: 4. CDR3 sequence (DNA): TGTGCCAGCAGCCAAGATCACGGGACAGCCTATAATTCACCCCTCCACTTT. It is translated as CASSQDHGTAYNSPLHF.

This clone was observed a single time. The chain is built from TRBV29-1 and TRBJ2-7, with 7 nucleotides matching TRBD1. CDR1 is SQVTM and CDR2 is ANQGSEA in the germline V gene. The V and J ends lost 6 bases and 7 bases, in that order; junction bases with no gene match: 6. The CDR3 sequence is 11 residues long. The CDR3 nucleotides are TGCAGCGTGGCACAGGGGCGGGAGCAGTACTTC. Protein sequence: CSVAQGREQYF.

This clone has just one count. The chain combines TRBV25-1 with TRBJ2-1; either TRBD1 or TRBD2 may supply D (6 bases each). CDR1 and CDR2 (germline): MGHDK, SYGVNS. This CDR3 region has 15 residues. V was clipped by 5 bases and J by 0 bases, with 11 bases between them. CDR3 sequence reads: CASSNRGVSYNEQFF. CDR3 DNA: TGTGCCAGCAGTAATAGGGGGGTCTCCTACAATGAGCAGTTCTTC.

This clone has more than one count but fewer than ten. The gene calls are TRBV29-1 and TRBJ2-1, with 8 nucleotides matching TRBD1. Germline V gives CDR1 SQVTM, CDR2 ANQGSEA. After removal of 2 bases from V and 6 bases from J, the junction contained 9 bases not matched to a gene. The CDR3 has 15 amino acids. DNA for the CDR3: TGCAGCGTTGAAAACCCAGGGGGCTCACCCAATGAGCAGTTCTTC. Translation: CSVENPGGSPNEQFF.

The chain joins TRBV20-1 to TRBJ2-7, with D perhaps matching TRBD1 (6 bases). Germline CDR1 and CDR2: DFQATT and SNEGSKA (reference sequence). Trimming removed 6 bases at V and 3 bases at J, with 9 bases between. CDR3 size: 11 residues. This chain's CDR3 is CSAPGHYEQYF. The CDR3 DNA is TGCAGTGCCCCGGGACACTACGAGCAGTACTTC.

V and J are TRBV19 and TRBJ2-7, with D possibly being TRBD1 or TRBD2 (5 bases each). The V end was cut by 3 bases, the J end by 7 bases, with 13 bases between. The CDR3 is 13 amino acids. Germline values: CDR1 LNHDA, CDR2 SQIVND (reference sequence). CDR3 DNA: TGTGCCAGTAGTATCGAACAGGAGGTAGAGCAGTACTTC. Translation: CASSIEQEVEQYF.

The chain employs TRBV6-5 and TRBJ2-7; 9 bases are shared with TRBD2. Trimming removed 7 bases from V and 6 bases from J; junction bases left unmatched: 10. CDR3 length: 14 amino acids. Germline V gives CDR1 MNHEY, CDR2 SVGAGI. CDR3 in DNA: TGTGCCAGCACCCGTATAGCGGGAGCGGGCGAGCAGTACTTC. Encoded protein: CASTRIAGAGEQYF.

This chain uses TRBV11-2 with TRBJ1-2; possible D gene TRBD1, 6 bases. The V and J ends lost 2 bases and 0 bases respectively, with 16 bases between them. CDR1 is SGHAT, CDR2 FQNNGV, per germline. The CDR3 extends over 17 amino acids. The CDR3, as DNA: TGTGCCAGCAGCTTACCCCCTTGGGACAAATCTAACTATGGCTACACCTTC. Its protein is CASSLPPWDKSNYGYTF.